A single sample gave rise to the 11 T cell receptor beta chains below, sequenced in a study of T-cell memory formation after mild COVID-19. MiXCR, applied by TCRdb to the 5' RACE reads, yields one record per CDR3 protein. The table shows more than 250,000 distinct CDR3 sequences, with around 15% occurring only once. The sequencing input was PBMCs or a T cell subset sorted from them (not recorded which). These receptor sequences come from a man aged 18 to 35 who had mild COVID-19 (a few samples of this study predate the infection). Cell type and time point are not known.

The V gene is TRBV15, the J gene TRBJ2-3, with TRBD1 matching 7 bases. Trimming removed 5 bases from V and 4 bases from J; junction bases left unmatched: 3. The CDR3 runs 13 residues. Germline assignment: CDR1 LNHNV and CDR2 YYDKDF (reference sequence). CDR3 nucleotides: TGTGCCACCAGCGTCGACAGGGCAGATACGCAGTATTTT. It yields the protein CATSVDRADTQYF.

This clonotype has only a few counts. The rearrangement uses TRBV4-3 and TRBJ1-4; D unresolved. CDR3 size: 14 residues. In germline, CDR1 is LGHNA, CDR2 YSLEER. Deletions cut 0 bases from V and 8 bases from J, with 10 bases between. The CDR3 reads CASSQEAGREKLFF. The DNA for the CDR3 is TGCGCCAGCAGCCAAGAAGCGGGCCGGGAAAAACTGTTTTTT.

The J gene is TRBJ2-2, the V gene TRBV5-6, with 8 bases aligning to TRBD2. CDR1 is SGHDT and CDR2 is YYEEEE in the germline V gene. The CDR3 sequence is 15 residues long. V was pared by 4 bases and J by 6 bases, with 8 bases of the junction left unmatched. The CDR3: CASSRRGGEAGELFF. In nucleotides, the CDR3 is TGTGCCAGCAGCCGACGGGGGGGTGAGGCCGGGGAGCTGTTTTTT.

The chain uses TRBV4-1 and TRBJ1-2; 7 bases agree with TRBD1. The V gene's germline CDR1 is MGHRA and CDR2 YSYEKL. The length of the CDR3 is 16 residues. J lost 4 bases, V lost 3 bases, and 11 bases had no gene match. CDR3 region: CASSHPGEGGIYGYTF. For the CDR3, the DNA is TGCGCCAGCAGCCACCCCGGTGAAGGGGGCATCTATGGCTACACCTTC.

This clonotype was counted between two and nine times. The genes are TRBV21-1 and TRBJ1-1; the table's D gene call, TRBD1, was not cross checked with the DNA. TRBV21-1 is listed as a pseudogene. The CDR3 is 14 amino acids. CDR3 nucleotides: TGTGCCAGCAGCATACGGACAGTGGACACTGAAGCTTTCTTT. Protein: CASSIRTVDTEAFF.

In nucleotides, the CDR3 is TGTGCCAGCAGACTAGCGGGGGGGGCCTACGAGCAGTACGTC. Amino acids: CASRLAGGAYEQYV. The genes are TRBV28 and TRBJ2-7; 13 positions match TRBD2. The CDR3 is 14 amino acids. J gave up 2 bases and V 6 bases, and 1 base lay outside the gene matches. Germline V gives CDR1 MDHEN, CDR2 SYDVKM.

The gene calls are TRBV4-3 and TRBJ1-6, with 7 bases matching TRBD1. With 0 bases clipped from V and 7 bases from J, the junction kept 18 bases outside the gene matches. Looked up from germline, CDR1 is LGHNA and CDR2 is YSLEER. The CDR3 consists of 20 residues. CDR3 protein: CASSQDYFPPGGPLNSPLHF. In DNA, the CDR3 is TGCGCCAGCAGCCAAGATTATTTCCCCCCAGGGGGTCCCTTGAATTCACCCCTCCACTTT.

This clonotype turned up a few times. CDR3 sequence: CATTDVGRGYTF. The CDR3 bases are TGTGCCACTACGGACGTCGGTCGTGGCTACACCTTC. The rearrangement joins TRBV2 to TRBJ1-2; D is ambiguous. CDR3 length equals 12 residues. The V gene lost 10 bases and the J gene lost 7 bases, with 16 bases spanning the gap. Germline values: CDR1 SNHLY, CDR2 FYNNEI.

The chain links TRBV20-1 to TRBJ2-5; D unclear. Trimming shortened V by 1 base and J by 5 bases, and 17 bases separated the two germline ends. Per germline, CDR1 DFQATT and CDR2 SNEGSKA (reference sequence). The CDR3 sequence is 15 residues long. DNA of the CDR3: TGCAGTGCTAGAGGATGGGTGGGCCCGCGGGAGACCCAGTACTTC. This encodes CSARGWVGPRETQYF.

This clonotype has more than one count but fewer than ten. J is TRBJ2-3 and V is TRBV5-1, with 8 bases identical to TRBD2. CDR1 and CDR2 from the germline V gene are SGHRS and YFSETQ. There are 16 residues in the CDR3. V lost 3 bases, J lost 1 base, and 7 bases stayed unmatched. CDR3 protein: CASSWGAAGGTDTQYF. The CDR3 region has the DNA TGCGCCAGCAGCTGGGGGGCAGCGGGGGGCACAGATACGCAGTATTTT.

J is TRBJ2-6 and V is TRBV28; D unclear. Germline V CDR1 and CDR2: MDHEN, SYDVKM. The germline V and J ends were trimmed by 2 bases and 6 bases, with 8 bases remaining between them. CDR3 length equals 14 residues. In DNA, the CDR3 is TGTGCCAGCAGTTTACAGTCGATGGCCAACGTCCTGACTTTC. Translated: CASSLQSMANVLTF.